This TCR beta chain was recorded in a study of cytomegalovirus exposure and HLA in healthy donors. General study points: Donor immune exposure was known only as CMV serostatus. In a later analysis, approximately 15,000 TCR beta sequences were associated with HLA alleles at 0.05 false discovery rate.

60 Vbeta and 13 Jbeta primers were used in PCR. Here immunoSEQ multiplex PCR was the method, and the copy in TCRdb shows in-frame clones only, minus some. The repertoire includes some 150,000 clones, approximately 78% of them detected once, and about 7.5% sits in the top ten. Regarding this clone: Its cognate antigen is unknown.

V shed 2 bases, J shed 1 base, and the junction held 6 bases outside the gene matches. The CDR3 extends over 16 amino acids. Germline CDR1 is SGHRS and CDR2 is YFSETQ. Source material: PBMCs. The rearrangement joins TRBV5-1 to TRBJ1-1; TRBD1 aligns across 9 bases. The TCR comes from a woman aged 45-65 years in good health and CMV-seropositive. CDR3 nucleotides: TGCGCCAGCAGCTTCTTACCGACAGGGGGGAACACTGAAGCTTTCTTT. It translates to CASSFLPTGGNTEAFF.